This T cell receptor beta chain originates from a study of OX40 agonist ivuxolimab in advanced cancers. Notes on this clone: The target antigen is unknown.

The V gene end was trimmed by 2 bases and the J gene end by 8 bases; junction bases not matched to a gene: 8. CDR3 length: 16 residues. Study results and caveats: Both CD4+ and CD8+ T cell populations in blood had undergone clonal expansion by week 6 at 0.1 to 3.0 mg/kg.

Libraries were prepared by immunoSEQ multiplex PCR; TCRdb keeps only in-frame clonotypes and omits some of them. The sample holds more than 30,000 clones, around 89% seen once. The TCR sequence derives from an adult with an advanced solid tumor such as melanoma, head and neck, liver or kidney cancer. The chain combines TRBV6-7 with TRBJ2-1; 11 positions agree with TRBD1. TRBV6-7 is an open reading frame whose function is uncertain. Material: CD4+ or CD8+ T cells sorted from blood, obtained in a trial of the OX40 agonist ivuxolimab. The CDR3 DNA follows: TGTGCCAGCAGTTACAGGGACAGGGGGTACAGTCATGAGCAGTTCTTC. Its translation is CASSYRDRGYSHEQFF.